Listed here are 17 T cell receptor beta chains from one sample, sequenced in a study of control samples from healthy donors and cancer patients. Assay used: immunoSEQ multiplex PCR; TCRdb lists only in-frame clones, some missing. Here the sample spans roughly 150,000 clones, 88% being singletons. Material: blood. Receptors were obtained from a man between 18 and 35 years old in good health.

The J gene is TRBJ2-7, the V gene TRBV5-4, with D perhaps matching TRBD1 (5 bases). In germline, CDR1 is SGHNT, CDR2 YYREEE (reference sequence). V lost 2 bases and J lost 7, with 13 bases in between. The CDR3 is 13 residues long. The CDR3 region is CASSFSREGEQYF. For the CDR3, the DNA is TGTGCCAGCAGCTTCAGCAGGGAAGGTGAGCAGTACTTC. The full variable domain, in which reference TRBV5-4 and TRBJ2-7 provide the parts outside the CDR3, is ETGVTQSPTHLIKTRGQQVTLRCSSQSGHNTVSWYQQALGQGPQFIFQYYREEENGRGNFPPRFSGLQFPNYSSELNVNALELDDSALYLCASSFSREGEQYFGPGTRLTVT.

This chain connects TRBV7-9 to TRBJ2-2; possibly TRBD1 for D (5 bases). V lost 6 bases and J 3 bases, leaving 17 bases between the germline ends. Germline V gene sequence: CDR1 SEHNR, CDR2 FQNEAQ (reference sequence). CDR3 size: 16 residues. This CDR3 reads CASRPTGDLYTGELFF. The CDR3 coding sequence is TGTGCCAGCAGGCCAACAGGAGATCTCTACACCGGGGAGCTGTTTTTT.

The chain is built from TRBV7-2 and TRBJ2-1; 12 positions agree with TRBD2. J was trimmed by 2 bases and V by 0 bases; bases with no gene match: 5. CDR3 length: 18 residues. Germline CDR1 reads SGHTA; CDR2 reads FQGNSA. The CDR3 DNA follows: TGTGCCAGCAGCTTAGCCCCCGGACTAGCGGGGACCTACAATGAGCAGTTCTTC. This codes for CASSLAPGLAGTYNEQFF.

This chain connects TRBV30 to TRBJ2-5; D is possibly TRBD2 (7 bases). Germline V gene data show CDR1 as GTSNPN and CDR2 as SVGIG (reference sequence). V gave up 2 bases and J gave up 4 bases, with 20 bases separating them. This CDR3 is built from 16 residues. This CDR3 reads CAWSLRDGGRGETQYF. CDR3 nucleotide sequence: TGTGCCTGGAGTTTGAGGGACGGGGGGCGAGGAGAGACCCAGTACTTC.

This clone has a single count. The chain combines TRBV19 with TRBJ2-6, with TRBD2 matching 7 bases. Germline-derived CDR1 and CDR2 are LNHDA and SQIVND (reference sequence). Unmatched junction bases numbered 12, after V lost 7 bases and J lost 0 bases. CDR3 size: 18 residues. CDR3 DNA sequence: TGTGCCAGTATGGGTCCCCACCGCGGGGGCTCTGGGGCCAACGTCCTGACTTTC. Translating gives CASMGPHRGGSGANVLTF. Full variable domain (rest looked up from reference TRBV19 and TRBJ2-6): DGGITQSPKYLFRKEGQNVTLSCEQNLNHDAMYWYRQDPGQGLRLIYYSQIVNDFQKGDIAEGYSVSREKKESFPLTVTSAQKNPTAFYLCASMGPHRGGSGANVLTFGAGSRLTVL.

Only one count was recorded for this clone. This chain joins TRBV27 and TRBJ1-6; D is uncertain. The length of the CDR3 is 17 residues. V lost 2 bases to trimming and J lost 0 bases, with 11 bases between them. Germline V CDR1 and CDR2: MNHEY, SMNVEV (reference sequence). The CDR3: CASSLDGRSSYNSPLHF. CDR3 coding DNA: TGTGCCAGCAGTTTAGACGGCAGAAGCTCCTATAATTCACCCCTCCACTTT.

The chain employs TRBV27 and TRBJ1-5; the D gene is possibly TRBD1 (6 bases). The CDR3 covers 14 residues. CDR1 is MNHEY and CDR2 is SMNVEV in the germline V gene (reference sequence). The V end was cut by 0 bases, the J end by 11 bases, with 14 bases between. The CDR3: CASSLSKGVPTQHF. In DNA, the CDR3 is TGTGCCAGCAGTTTATCGAAGGGGGTCCCGACCCAGCATTTT.

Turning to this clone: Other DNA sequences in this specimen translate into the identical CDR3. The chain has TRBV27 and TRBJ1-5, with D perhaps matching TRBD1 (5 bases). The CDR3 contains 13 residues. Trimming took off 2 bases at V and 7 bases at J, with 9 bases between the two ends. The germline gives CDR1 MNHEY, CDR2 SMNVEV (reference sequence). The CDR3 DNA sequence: TGTGCCAGCAGTTTACAGGGAGGGCAGCCCCAGCATTTT. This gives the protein CASSLQGGQPQHF.

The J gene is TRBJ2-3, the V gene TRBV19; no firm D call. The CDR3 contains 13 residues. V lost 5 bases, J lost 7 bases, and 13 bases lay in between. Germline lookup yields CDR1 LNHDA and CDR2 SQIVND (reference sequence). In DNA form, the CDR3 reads TGTGCCAGTAGTCCGCGGTTGGGAAATACGCAGTATTTT. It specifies CASSPRLGNTQYF.

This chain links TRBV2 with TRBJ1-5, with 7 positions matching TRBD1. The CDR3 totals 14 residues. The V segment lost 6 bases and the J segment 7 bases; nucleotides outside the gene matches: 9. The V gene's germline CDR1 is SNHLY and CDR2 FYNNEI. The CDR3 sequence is CASSLQGREQPQHF. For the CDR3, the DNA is TGTGCCAGCAGCTTACAGGGGCGGGAACAGCCCCAGCATTTT.

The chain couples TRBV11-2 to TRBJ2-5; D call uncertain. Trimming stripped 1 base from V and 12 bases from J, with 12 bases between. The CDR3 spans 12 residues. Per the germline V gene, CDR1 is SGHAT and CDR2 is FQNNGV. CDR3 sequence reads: CASSLVAAIKYF. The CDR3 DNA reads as TGTGCCAGCAGCTTAGTGGCGGCCATAAAGTACTTC. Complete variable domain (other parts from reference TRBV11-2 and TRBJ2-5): EAGVAQSPRYKIIEKRQSVAFWCNPISGHATLYWYQQILGQGPKLLIQFQNNGVVDDSQLPKDRFSAERLKGVDSTLKIQPAKLEDSAVYLCASSLVAAIKYFGPGTRLLVL.

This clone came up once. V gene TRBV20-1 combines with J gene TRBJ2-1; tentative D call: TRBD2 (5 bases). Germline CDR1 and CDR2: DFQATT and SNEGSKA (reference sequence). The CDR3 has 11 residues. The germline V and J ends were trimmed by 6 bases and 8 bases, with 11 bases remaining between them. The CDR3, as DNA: TGCAGTGCCACCCCCGGGGATGAGCAGTTCTTC. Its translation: CSATPGDEQFF.

CDR3 sequence (DNA): TGTGCCAACCTTGGACAAAAATGCAGCACAGATACGCAGTATTTT. The encoded protein is CANLGQKCSTDTQYF. The chain has TRBV6-7 and TRBJ2-3; D may be TRBD1 (5 bases). TRBV6-7 is an ORF for which the function is uncertain. The ends were cut back, 10 bases at V and 0 bases at J, with 17 bases in the middle. The CDR3 is 15 amino acids.

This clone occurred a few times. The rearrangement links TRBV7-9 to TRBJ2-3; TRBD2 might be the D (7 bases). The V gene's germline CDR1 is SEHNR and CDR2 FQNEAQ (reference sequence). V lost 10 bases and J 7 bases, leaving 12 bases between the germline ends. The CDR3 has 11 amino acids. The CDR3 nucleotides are TGTGCCAACGGGGGGCACAATACGCAGTATTTT. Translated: CANGGHNTQYF.

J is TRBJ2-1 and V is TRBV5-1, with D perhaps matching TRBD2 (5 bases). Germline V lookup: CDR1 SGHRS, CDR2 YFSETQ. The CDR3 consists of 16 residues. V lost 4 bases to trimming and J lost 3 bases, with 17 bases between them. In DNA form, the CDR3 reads TGCGCCAGCAGCCCCCCTGGGAGTTCGTACTACAATGAGCAGTTCTTC. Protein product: CASSPPGSSYYNEQFF.

CDR3 protein: CASADRMNTEAFF. The CDR3 DNA reads TGTGCCAGTGCGGACAGGATGAACACTGAAGCTTTCTTT. J is TRBJ1-1 and V is TRBV19; 7 bases are a match to TRBD1. The V segment lost 8 bases and the J segment 0 bases; nucleotides outside the gene matches: 3. Per germline, CDR1 LNHDA and CDR2 SQIVND (reference sequence). The CDR3 covers 13 residues.

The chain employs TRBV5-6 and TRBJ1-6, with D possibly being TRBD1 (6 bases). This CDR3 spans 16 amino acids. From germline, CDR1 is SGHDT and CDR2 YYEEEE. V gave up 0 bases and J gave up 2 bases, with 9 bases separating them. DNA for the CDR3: TGTGCCAGCAGCTTGGGACAGGTCCCCTATAATTCACCCCTCCACTTT. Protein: CASSLGQVPYNSPLHF.